This T cell receptor (beta chain) was documented in a study of cytomegalovirus exposure and HLA in healthy donors. Produced via immunoSEQ multiplex PCR; TCRdb's table is partial and in-frame only. The data show just under 75,000 clones, 94% seen once. Germline V gene sequence: CDR1 MDHEN, CDR2 SYDVKM. This CDR3 has 12 amino acids. With 8 bases removed from V and 7 bases from J, the gap between germline ends came to 11 bases. This clonotype originated in a woman under 30 in good health and CMV-seropositive. Sequencing input: PBMCs. The rearrangement links TRBV28 to TRBJ2-2, with a tentative D call TRBD2 (5 bases). CDR3 sequence (DNA): TGTGCCAGCGGGAGTAGTATCGGGGAGCTGTTTTTT. Protein sequence: CASGSSIGELFF.